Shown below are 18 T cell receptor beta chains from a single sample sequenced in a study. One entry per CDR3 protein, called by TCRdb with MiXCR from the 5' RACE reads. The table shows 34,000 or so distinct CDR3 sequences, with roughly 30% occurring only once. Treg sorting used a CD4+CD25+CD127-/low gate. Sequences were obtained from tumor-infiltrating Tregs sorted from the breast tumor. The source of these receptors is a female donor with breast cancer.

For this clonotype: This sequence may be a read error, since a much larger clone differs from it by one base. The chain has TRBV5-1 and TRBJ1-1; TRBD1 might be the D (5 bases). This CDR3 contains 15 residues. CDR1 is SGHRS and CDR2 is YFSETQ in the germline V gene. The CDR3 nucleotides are TGCGCCAGCAGCTTAGGGGATCTCCCGAACACTGAAGCTATCTTT. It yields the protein CASSLGDLPNTEAIF.

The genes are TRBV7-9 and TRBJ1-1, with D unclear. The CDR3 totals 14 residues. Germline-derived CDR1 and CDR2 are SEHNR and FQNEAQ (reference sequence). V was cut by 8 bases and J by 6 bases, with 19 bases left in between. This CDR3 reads CASHRDGIHAEAFF. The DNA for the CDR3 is TGTGCCAGCCATAGGGATGGGATCCACGCTGAAGCTTTCTTT.

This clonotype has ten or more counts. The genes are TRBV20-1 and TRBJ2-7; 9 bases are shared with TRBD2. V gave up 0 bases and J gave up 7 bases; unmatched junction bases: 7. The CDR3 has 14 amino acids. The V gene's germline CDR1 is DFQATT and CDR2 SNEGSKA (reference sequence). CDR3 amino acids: CSARDARLAVEQYF. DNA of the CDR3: TGCAGTGCTAGAGATGCCCGACTAGCGGTTGAGCAGTACTTC.

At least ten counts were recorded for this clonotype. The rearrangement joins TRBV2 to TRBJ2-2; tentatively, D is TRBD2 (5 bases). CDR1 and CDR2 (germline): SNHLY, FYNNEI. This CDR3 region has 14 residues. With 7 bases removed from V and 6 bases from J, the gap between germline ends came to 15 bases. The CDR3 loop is CASTRTSTPGELFF. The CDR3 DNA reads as TGTGCCAGCACCCGGACTTCTACACCCGGGGAGCTGTTTTTT. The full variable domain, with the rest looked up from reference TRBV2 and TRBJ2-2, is EPEVTQTPSHQVTQMGQEVILRCVPISNHLYFYWYRQILGQKVEFLVSFYNNEISEKSEIFDDQFSVERPDGSNFTLKIRSTKLEDSAMYFCASTRTSTPGELFFGEGSRLTVL.

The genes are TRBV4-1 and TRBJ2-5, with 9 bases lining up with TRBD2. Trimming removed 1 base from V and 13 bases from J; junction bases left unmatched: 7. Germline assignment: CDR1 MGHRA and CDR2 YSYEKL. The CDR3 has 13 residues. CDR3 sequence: CASSQAGGRAWYF. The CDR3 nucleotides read TGCGCCAGCAGCCAAGCAGGCGGGAGGGCCTGGTACTTC.

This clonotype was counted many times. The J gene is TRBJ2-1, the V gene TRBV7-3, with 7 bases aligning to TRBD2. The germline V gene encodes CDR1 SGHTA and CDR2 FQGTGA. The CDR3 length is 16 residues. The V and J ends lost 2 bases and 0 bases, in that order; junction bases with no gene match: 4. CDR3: CASSLLGGSSYNEQFF. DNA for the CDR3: TGTGCCAGCAGCTTATTGGGGGGGAGCTCCTACAATGAGCAGTTCTTC. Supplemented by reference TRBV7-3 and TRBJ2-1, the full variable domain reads GAGVSQTPSNKVTEKGKYVELRCDPISGHTALYWYRQSLGQGPEFLIYFQGTGAADDSGLPNDRFFAVRPEGSVSTLKIQRTERGDSAVYLCASSLLGGSSYNEQFFGPGTRLTVL.

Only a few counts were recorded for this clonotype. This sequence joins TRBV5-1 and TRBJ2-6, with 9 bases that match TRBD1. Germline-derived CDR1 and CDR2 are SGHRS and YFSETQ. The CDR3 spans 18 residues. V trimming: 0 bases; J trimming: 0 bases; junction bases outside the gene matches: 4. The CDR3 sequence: CASSLAGTGSSGANVLTF. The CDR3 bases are TGCGCCAGCAGCTTGGCCGGGACAGGGAGCTCTGGGGCCAACGTCCTGACTTTC.

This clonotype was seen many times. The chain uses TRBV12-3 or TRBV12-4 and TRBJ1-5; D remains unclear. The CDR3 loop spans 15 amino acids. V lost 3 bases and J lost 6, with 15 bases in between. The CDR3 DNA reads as TGTGCCAGCAGTTTGTTTAGGTCGGAGATTCAGCCCCAGCATTTT. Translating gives CASSLFRSEIQPQHF.

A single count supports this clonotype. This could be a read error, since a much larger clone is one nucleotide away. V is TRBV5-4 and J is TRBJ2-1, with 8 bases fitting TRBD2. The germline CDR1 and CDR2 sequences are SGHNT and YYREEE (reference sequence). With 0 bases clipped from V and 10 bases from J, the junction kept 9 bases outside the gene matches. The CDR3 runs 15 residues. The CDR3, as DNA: TGTGCCAGCAGCTTGGGCCAGCGGGAGAGGGAAGAGCAGTTCTTC. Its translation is CASSLGQREREEQFF.

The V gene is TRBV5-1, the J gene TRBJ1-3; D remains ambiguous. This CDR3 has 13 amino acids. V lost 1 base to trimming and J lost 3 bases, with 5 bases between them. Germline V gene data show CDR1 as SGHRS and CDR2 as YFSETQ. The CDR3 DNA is TGCGCCAGCAGCTTGAATGGTGGAAACACCATATATTTT. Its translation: CASSLNGGNTIYF. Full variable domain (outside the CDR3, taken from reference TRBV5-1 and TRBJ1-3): KAGVTQTPRYLIKTRGQQVTLSCSPISGHRSVSWYQQTPGQGLQFLFEYFSETQRNKGNFPGRFSGRQFSNSRSEMNVSTLELGDSALYLCASSLNGGNTIYFGEGSWLTVV.

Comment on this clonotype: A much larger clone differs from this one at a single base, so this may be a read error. The CDR3 DNA reads TGTGCCAGCAGTCACCCGACAGGGGCTCAGCCCGGGGAGCTGTTTTTT. Translated, it gives CASSHPTGAQPGELFF. V usage is TRBV6-2 or TRBV6-3 and J usage is TRBJ2-2; TRBD1 matches 8 bases. The germline V gene encodes CDR1 MNHEY and CDR2 SVGEGT. The J segment lost 6 bases and the V segment lost 5 bases, leaving 11 bases of the junction unmatched. The CDR3 runs 16 residues.

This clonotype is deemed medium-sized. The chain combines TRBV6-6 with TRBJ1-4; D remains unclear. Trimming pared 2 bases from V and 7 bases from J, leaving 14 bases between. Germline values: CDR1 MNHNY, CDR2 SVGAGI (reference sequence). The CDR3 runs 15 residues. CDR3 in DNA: TGTGCCAGCAGTTACGAGGGATTTGGCGGTGAAAAACTGTTTTTT. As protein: CASSYEGFGGEKLFF.

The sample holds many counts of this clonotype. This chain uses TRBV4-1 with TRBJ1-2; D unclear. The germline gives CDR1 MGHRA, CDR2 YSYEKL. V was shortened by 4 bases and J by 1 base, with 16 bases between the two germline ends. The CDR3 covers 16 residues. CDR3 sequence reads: CASSRTLTPVNYGYTF. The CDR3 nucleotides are TGCGCCAGCAGCCGCACCTTGACACCAGTTAACTATGGCTACACCTTC.

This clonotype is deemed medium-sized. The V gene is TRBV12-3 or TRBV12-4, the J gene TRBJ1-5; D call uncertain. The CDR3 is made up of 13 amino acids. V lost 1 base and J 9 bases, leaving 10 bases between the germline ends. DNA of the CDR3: TGTGCCAGCAGTTTAGGAGGGATTCGGCCCCAGCATTTT. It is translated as CASSLGGIRPQHF.

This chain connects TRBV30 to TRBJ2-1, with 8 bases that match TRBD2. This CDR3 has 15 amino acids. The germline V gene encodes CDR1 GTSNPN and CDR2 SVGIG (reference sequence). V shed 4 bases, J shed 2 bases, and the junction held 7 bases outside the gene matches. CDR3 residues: CAWTQRTSTYNEQFF. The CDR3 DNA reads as TGTGCCTGGACGCAAAGGACTAGCACCTACAATGAGCAGTTCTTC.

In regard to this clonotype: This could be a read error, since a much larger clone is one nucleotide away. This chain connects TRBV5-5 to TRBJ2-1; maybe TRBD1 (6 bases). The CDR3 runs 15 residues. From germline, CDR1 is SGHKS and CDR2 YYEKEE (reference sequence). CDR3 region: CASNLRTEPLGEQFF. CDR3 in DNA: TGTGCCAGCAACTTGCGGACAGAGCCCTTGGGGGAGCAGTTCTTC.

CDR3 amino acids: CASSRWFF. The DNA of the CDR3 is TGTGCCAGCAGCCGATGGTTCTTC. The chain links TRBV6-1 to TRBJ2-1; D call uncertain. The V end was cut by 6 bases, the J end by 15 bases, with 6 bases between. The CDR3 length is 8 residues. The germline V gene encodes CDR1 MNHNS and CDR2 SASEGT.

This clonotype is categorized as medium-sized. The CDR3 DNA reads TGTGCCAGCGGTCACCGGGACAGCGCACAAGAGACCCAGTACTTC. Residues: CASGHRDSAQETQYF. This chain joins TRBV7-6 and TRBJ2-5, with 7 bases matching TRBD1. V dropped 8 bases and J dropped 2; count of bases not matched to a gene: 11. The CDR3 is 15 amino acids. CDR1 is SGHVS, CDR2 FNYEAQ, per germline.